This T cell receptor beta chain stems from a study of blood T cell repertoires in COVID-19. Profiled with immunoSEQ multiplex PCR; TCRdb holds only in-frame clones, not every one. Of under 300,000 clones detected, roughly 90% appear once; the ten largest clones hold 1.7%. Trimming cost V 2 bases and J 5 bases, with 15 bases left between them. From germline, CDR1 is MNHEY and CDR2 SMNVEV (reference sequence). This CDR3 has 15 residues. The sample taken for sequencing was PBMCs or T cells enriched from blood (not recorded which). V is TRBV27 and J is TRBJ1-1, with a tentative D call TRBD1 (6 bases). The sequence was obtained from a woman in her 40s who had recovered from COVID-19. CDR3 loop: CASSLIKGVGTEAFF. Written as DNA, the CDR3 is TGTGCCAGCAGTTTAATTAAGGGGGTTGGGACTGAAGCTTTCTTT.